Listed here are 5 T cell receptor beta chains from one sample, sequenced in a study of beta chain features in type 1 diabetes. Study results and caveats: Moderate yet significant TCRB CDR3 shortening was seen in Type 1 diabetes patients in all four CD4+ subsets.

cDNA synthesis used the whole RNA isolate, giving expressed TCRB sequences. Assay used: immunoSEQ multiplex PCR; TCRdb lists only in-frame clones, some missing. The table shows fewer than 350,000 clones, with 15% occurring only once. These receptors are not linked to any known antigen. Material for sequencing was naive CD4+ T cells from blood. The origin of the receptors is a man younger than 35 with type 1 diabetes.

The chain couples TRBV5-1 to TRBJ1-5, with 8 bases matching TRBD1. The CDR3 extends over 15 amino acids. V gave up 4 bases and J gave up 3 bases; unmatched junction bases: 6. The V gene's germline CDR1 is SGHRS and CDR2 YFSETQ. The chain's CDR3 is CASSIRDRTNQPQHF. The CDR3 bases are TGCGCCAGCAGCATCCGGGACAGGACCAATCAGCCCCAGCATTTT.

V usage is TRBV4-1 and J usage is TRBJ2-1; 13 positions agree with TRBD2. The V gene's germline CDR1 is MGHRA and CDR2 YSYEKL. V dropped 1 base and J dropped 5; count of bases not matched to a gene: 5. The CDR3 totals 17 residues. The CDR3 sequence is CASSQGLAGGPHNEQFF. CDR3 DNA: TGCGCCAGCAGCCAAGGACTAGCGGGGGGTCCCCACAATGAGCAGTTCTTC.

This clone was recorded a few times. The V and J genes are TRBV30 and TRBJ2-5, with TRBD2 matching over 11 bases. The CDR3 is 13 residues long. After removal of 5 bases from V and 7 bases from J, the junction contained 6 bases not matched to a gene. CDR1 and CDR2 from the germline V gene are GTSNPN and SVGIG (reference sequence). CDR3 amino acids: CAWRLAGMGTQYF. CDR3 DNA sequence: TGTGCCTGGCGACTAGCGGGAATGGGGACCCAGTACTTC. Based on the CDR3 plus reference TRBV30 and TRBJ2-5, the full variable domain is SQTIHQWPATLVQPVGSPLSLECTVEGTSNPNLYWYRQAAGRGLQLLFYSVGIGQISSEVPQNLSASRPQDRQFILSSKKLLLSDSGFYLCAWRLAGMGTQYFGPGTRLLVL.

The rearrangement joins TRBV28 to TRBJ2-1; 14 bases match TRBD2. V lost 6 bases to trimming and J lost 10 bases; unmatched junction nucleotides: 8. The CDR3 spans 15 residues. CDR1 is MDHEN and CDR2 is SYDVKM in the germline V gene. The DNA of the CDR3 is TGTGCCAGCAGGGGGACTAGCGGGAGTGGTTTGGAGCAGTTCTTC. This sequence encodes CASRGTSGSGLEQFF. Drawing the rest from reference TRBV28 and TRBJ2-1, the complete variable domain is DVKVTQSSRYLVKRTGEKVFLECVQDMDHENMFWYRQDPGLGLRLIYFSYDVKMKEKGDIPEGYSVSREKKERFSLILESASTNQTSMYLCASRGTSGSGLEQFFGPGTRLTVL.

The chain recombines TRBV21-1 with TRBJ2-1; the table gives TRBD2 as D, unverified against the DNA. TRBV21-1 is a documented pseudogene. There are 21 residues in the CDR3. The CDR3, as DNA: TGTGCCAGCAGCAAAACTCCGGCAAGGGAAGGGAGGGACTATTCCTACAATGAGCAGTTCTTC. Translation: CASSKTPAREGRDYSYNEQFF.